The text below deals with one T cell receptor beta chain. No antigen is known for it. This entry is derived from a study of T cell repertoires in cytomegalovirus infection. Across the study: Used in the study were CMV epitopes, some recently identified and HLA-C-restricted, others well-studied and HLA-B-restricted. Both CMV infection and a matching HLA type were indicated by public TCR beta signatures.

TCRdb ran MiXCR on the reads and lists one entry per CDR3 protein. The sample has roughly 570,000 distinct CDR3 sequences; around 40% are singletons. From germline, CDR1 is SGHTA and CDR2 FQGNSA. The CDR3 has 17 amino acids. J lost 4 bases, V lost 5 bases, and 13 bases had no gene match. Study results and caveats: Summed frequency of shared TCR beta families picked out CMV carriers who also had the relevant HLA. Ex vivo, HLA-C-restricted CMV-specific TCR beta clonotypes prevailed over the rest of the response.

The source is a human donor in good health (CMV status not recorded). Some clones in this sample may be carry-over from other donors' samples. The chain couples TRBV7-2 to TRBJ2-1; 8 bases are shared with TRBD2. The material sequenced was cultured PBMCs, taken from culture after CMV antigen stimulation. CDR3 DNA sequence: TGTGCCAGCAGCCCCAGGGTAACACTAGCGGTTTACAATGAGCAGTTCTTC. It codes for CASSPRVTLAVYNEQFF.